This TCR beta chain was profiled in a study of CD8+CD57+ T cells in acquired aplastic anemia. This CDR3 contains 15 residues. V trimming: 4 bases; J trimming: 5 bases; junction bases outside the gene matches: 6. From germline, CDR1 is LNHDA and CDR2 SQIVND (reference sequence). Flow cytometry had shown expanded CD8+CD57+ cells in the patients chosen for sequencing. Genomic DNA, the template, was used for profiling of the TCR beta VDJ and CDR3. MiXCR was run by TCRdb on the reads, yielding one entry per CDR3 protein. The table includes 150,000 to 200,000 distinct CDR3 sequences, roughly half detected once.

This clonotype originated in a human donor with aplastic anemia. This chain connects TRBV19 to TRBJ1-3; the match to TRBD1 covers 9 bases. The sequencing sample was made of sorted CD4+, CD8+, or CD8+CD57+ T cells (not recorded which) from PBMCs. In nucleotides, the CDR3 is TGTGCCAGTAGTACCCCGGGACAGGGAAGAAACACCATATATTTT. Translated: CASSTPGQGRNTIYF.